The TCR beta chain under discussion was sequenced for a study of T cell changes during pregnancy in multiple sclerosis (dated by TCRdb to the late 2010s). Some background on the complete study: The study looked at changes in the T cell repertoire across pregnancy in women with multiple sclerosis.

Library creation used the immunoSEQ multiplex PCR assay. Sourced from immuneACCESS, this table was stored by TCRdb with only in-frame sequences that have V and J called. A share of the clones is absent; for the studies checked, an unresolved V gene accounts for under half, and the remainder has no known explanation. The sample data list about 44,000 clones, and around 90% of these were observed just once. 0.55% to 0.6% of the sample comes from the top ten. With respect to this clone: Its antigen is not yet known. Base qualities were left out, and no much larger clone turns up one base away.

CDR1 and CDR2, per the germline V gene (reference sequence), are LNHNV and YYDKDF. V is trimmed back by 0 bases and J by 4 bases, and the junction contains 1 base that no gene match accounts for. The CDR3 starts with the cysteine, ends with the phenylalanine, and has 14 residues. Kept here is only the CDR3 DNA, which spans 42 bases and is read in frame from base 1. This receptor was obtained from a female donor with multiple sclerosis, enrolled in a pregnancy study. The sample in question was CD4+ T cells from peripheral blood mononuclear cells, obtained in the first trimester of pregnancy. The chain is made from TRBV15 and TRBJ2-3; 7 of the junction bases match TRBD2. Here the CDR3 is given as CATSRDRGADTQYF. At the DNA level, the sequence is TGTGCCACCAGCAGAGATCGGGGGGCAGATACGCAGTATTTT.